This TCR beta chain was recorded in a study of cytomegalovirus exposure and HLA in healthy donors (dated by TCRdb to about 2017). Study-level background: According to an earlier analysis of 450 to 650 of the donors, roughly 180 million T cells yielded 117 million unique TCR beta sequences and around 300 Gb of sequence data. Typing coverage differed by locus: A, B, C, DRB1 and DQB1 were typed in roughly 629-630 donors, DQA1 in 500 to 550, DPA1 in 600 to 610, and DPB1 in just under 480. A later analysis re-examined previously published TCR beta repertoires from just over 650 donors and added high-resolution HLA genotyping to investigate patterns of TCR occurrence. Because of strong linkage in the cohort, roughly five DR-DQ haplotypes were treated as single units for association and clustering. An early release covering roughly 640 HLA-typed donors comprised around 300 gigabases of sequencing data and some 79 million unique TCR sequences. The later analysis used no new phenotypic data to find candidate immune exposures, relying instead on TCR beta sequences and their occurrence across donors. An earlier analysis of roughly 580 of the donors used high-throughput TCR beta sequencing to judge whether each TCR beta V gene segment behaved as functional or pseudogenic. The study used immunosequencing to profile the T cell repertoires of more than 650 subjects and linked those repertoires to cytomegalovirus serostatus. Every discovery cohort repertoire had been produced on one sequencing platform. In addition to the first cohort of around 670 subjects, a separate validation cohort of approximately 130 different subjects was used. In a later genetic analysis, genome-wide SNP genotypes for about three fifths of the 666 donors were used, and that subset was treated as a discovery cohort. To predict cytomegalovirus infection status, the study combined high-throughput TCR immunosequencing, statistical association of individual TCRs with disease status, and machine learning. Of the roughly 420 genotyped donors, less than 85% were placed in the genetic ancestry cluster associated with self-reported Caucasian donors. Donor age, sex, ethnicity and CMV serostatus were collected together with the repertoire data. Both class I and class II loci were covered by HLA typing, at four-digit resolution. Across roughly 420 genotyped donors of the cohort, an average of about 200,000 unique TCR beta nucleotide sequences per donor were sequenced, and around 19% of those sequences were non-productive. The study aimed to test whether cataloging public T cell receptors could reveal signatures of past pathogen exposure. The investigation overall reported the following: In a later analysis, HLA-associated TCR beta chains were found to be more clonally expanded and to have lower generation probabilities than equally common non-associated chains. Roughly uniform sequencing depth across donors was assumed in presence/absence analyses, although this assumption may not hold. Some IMGT-functional V segments, including TRBV6-2 and TRBV6-3, could not be told apart with the 87-base-pair reads, so those segments were excluded. The cohort was sequenced for TCR beta chains only, and without alpha or paired-chain data the features that could be detected were limited. It was suggested by the authors that the approach could potentially be generalized to other disease states and immunological phenotypes. Because HLA typing was unavailable for some donors at each locus, only the typed subset was used in association tests. The study listed approximately 150 TCR beta chains as associated with cytomegalovirus. The classifier was reported to diagnose cytomegalovirus status with high specificity and sensitivity in both the original cohort and the validation cohort. A further reported finding was that TCR beta sequences accurately predicted the HLA-A and HLA-B alleles for most subjects in the first cohort. A cluster of highly shared sequence variants was judged likely to be a technical artifact of the sequencing pipeline. Several of the top co-occurrence clusters appeared to be linked to parvovirus B19, influenza, CMV and Epstein-Barr virus, according to a later analysis. When HLA alleles, especially DR and DQ, strongly co-occurred, attributing TCR associations to individual alleles was difficult. Linkage disequilibrium might explain the correlated functional status among segregating V segments, but an unknown experimental factor could not be ruled out. The earlier analysis of about 600 of the donors excluded about 16 rarely observed V segments, including chromosome 9 orphons, because counts were too low. According to a later analysis, TCR association rates differed among HLA loci, with DRB1 alleles showing the most associated TCRs and HLA-C alleles showing the fewest. A later genetic analysis reported fewer N-insertions in productive TCRs among donors in an Asian-associated ancestry cluster than the approximately 700-donor mean. According to a later analysis, most CMV-associated TCR beta chains appeared to be HLA-restricted, and the HLA associations seemed to be driven largely by CMV exposure. A later analysis associated 15,000 or so TCR beta sequences with specific HLA alleles at a false discovery rate of 0.05. An association between a missense DCLRE1C variant and V-gene and J-gene trimming of TCR beta chains was found in a later genetic analysis and replicated in an independent cohort. Across donors, most TCR sequences were observed very rarely, whereas some public TCRs were present in many individuals. Immune exposure information for the cohort was limited to CMV serostatus. Three of the identified cytomegalovirus-associated TCR beta chains were confirmed in vitro to be specific for cytomegalovirus antigens. In an earlier analysis of roughly 500 of the donors, most TCR beta V segments appeared in productive rearrangements about 87% or about 30% of the time, broadly matching IMGT annotations.

Library prep was done by the immunoSEQ multiplex PCR assay. The multiplex PCR relied on a mix of 60 forward primers for TCR Vbeta segments and 13 reverse primers for TCR Jbeta segments. Amplification of the CDR3 region of rearranged TCR beta genes was performed with a multiplex PCR assay on genomic DNA. The amplified TCR beta libraries were sequenced on the Illumina HiSeq System as 87-base-pair reads. From the authors' description of their analysis: Across the 600 to 700 repertoires, a later analysis counted roughly 84 million unique TCR beta chains, around 10 million of which were shared by at least two donors. To remove PCR and sequencing errors, raw reads were error-corrected and collapsed into unique sequences using a nearest-neighbor algorithm that merged closely related sequences. To assign V, D and J gene segments, CDR3 sequences were aligned to IMGT reference sequences. For a sequence to be retained, at least a six-nucleotide match to both a V gene segment and a J gene segment was required. Rearrangements were called productive when the CDR3 lacked stop codons and stayed in frame with V and J; all others were non-productive. Following IMGT convention, CDR3 was defined as the stretch from the second conserved V-encoded cysteine up to the conserved J-encoded phenylalanine. Sequences without an unambiguous match to a single V gene segment were excluded from the earlier analysis of a few hundred of the donors. In an earlier analysis of several hundred of the donors, V segments were called functional above 56.7% productive rearrangements and were called segregating when the between-donor standard deviation exceeded 5%. A statistical classification framework was built to diagnose cytomegalovirus status from the catalog of TCR beta chain sequences. In a later analysis, TCR nucleotide sequences were compared against IMGT/GENE-DB human TR gene sequences so that V and J genes could be assigned. Using the TCRdist pipeline, a later analysis assigned CDR3 sequences along with most-parsimonious VDJ recombination scenarios. In a later analysis, every TCR beta chain was defined by the combination of its CDR3 amino acid sequence and its V-gene family, and reads without a unique V-gene family were dropped. To address suspected cross-contamination and a sequencing artifact, a later analysis removed 450 to 700 highly shared, low-generation-probability nucleotide sequences. For each public chain, a later analysis derived a clonal expansion index from normalized ranks of inferred template counts within each repertoire. A later analysis computed generation probabilities with a VDJ recombination model fitted to out-of-frame rearrangements, and checked the results against IGoR. In a later analysis, hypergeometric tests were used to score TCR-TCR, TCR-HLA and TCR-CMV co-occurrence, with a repertoire-size bias correction applied to TCR pairs. In a later analysis, false discovery rates were estimated by permuting HLA or CMV assignments 20 times. In a later analysis, co-occurring TCRs were grouped with DBSCAN, and TCRdist sequence similarity was added when clustering was performed within HLA-allele-positive subsets. For co-occurrence clustering, repertoires with fewer than 30,000 or more than 120,000 public chains were excluded, along with five or six repertoires with anomalous nucleotide sharing. TCRdb obtained this table from immuneACCESS and retained in-frame rearrangements with V and J assigned. These tables miss some clones; where compared with another copy, unresolved V genes account for less than half of the shortfall, and the remainder is unexplained. Clone size and the V and J calls come from that table; the DNA yielded D and trimming. Present in this sample are some 150,000 clones, around 9% of which were seen just once. The top ten hold 5.5% to 8% of the sample.

Details on this clone: No cognate antigen has been identified for it. Base qualities are not provided; no much larger clone lies one nucleotide away.

Spanning cysteine to phenylalanine, the CDR3 consists of 15 amino acids. Only CDR3 DNA remains: 45 bases, in frame from the first base. Relative to germline, V is missing 1 base and J is missing 5 bases, with 3 bases of the junction outside any gene match. The germline V gene provides CDR1 SGHAT and CDR2 FQNNGV. The cohort was made up of hundreds of healthy bone marrow donors. At the time of sampling, every cohort member was nominally healthy, though immune exposures that went unrecorded were likely present. The donor tested CMV seropositive, placing the donor among the roughly 300 seropositive members of the cohort. Every donor gave a peripheral blood sample, and the peripheral blood mononuclear cells from that sample were used for TCR beta sequencing. The Qiagen DNeasy Blood Extraction Kit was used to extract genomic DNA from the blood cell samples.

Sequencing was carried out using PBMCs. This clonotype was sampled from a woman in her thirties or forties in good health and CMV-seropositive. The rearranged chain carries TRBV11-2 and TRBJ2-2, and 8 bases in between align with TRBD2. Read as DNA, the sequence is TGTGCCAGCAGCTTAGGAGTAGCGGGGACCGGGGAGCTGTTTTTT. This codes for CASSLGVAGTGELFF.